What follows are 13 T cell receptor beta chains derived from one specimen sequenced in a study of Ad26.COV2.S vaccination and SARS-CoV-2 variants. Described treatment: around 19 received Ad26.COV2.S at low or high dose, single or two shots; about 5 received placebo; per-sample allocation not given. Collection of the samples took place on day 63 after the first injection of vaccine or placebo. The table came from immunoSEQ multiplex PCR; TCRdb's copy has only in-frame clones and leaves some out. This table has some 390,000 clones, approximately 90% appearing once. Sequences were derived from peripheral blood, sampled in a trial of Ad26.COV2.S vaccine versus placebo. Source of these receptors: a person aged 18-65 years who received the Ad26.COV2.S COVID-19 vaccine or a placebo.

This chain uses TRBV4-1 with TRBJ1-2; tentatively, D is TRBD1 (5 bases). Germline V gives CDR1 MGHRA, CDR2 YSYEKL. The CDR3 has 16 residues. V was cut by 3 bases and J by 3 bases, with 17 bases left in between. This CDR3 reads CASSQAGTPYYYGYTF. DNA for the CDR3: TGCGCCAGCAGCCAGGCCGGGACCCCCTATTACTATGGCTACACCTTC.

The rearrangement uses TRBV14 and TRBJ2-1; 10 bases fit TRBD2. Germline loops: CDR1 SGHDN, CDR2 FVKESK. J gave up 9 bases and V 4 bases, and 9 bases lay outside the gene matches. CDR3 length: 15 residues. The CDR3 DNA follows: TGTGCCAGCAGCCCCCCGGGACTAGCGATGGCTGAGCAGTTCTTC. Its protein is CASSPPGLAMAEQFF. The full variable domain, in which reference TRBV14 and TRBJ2-1 provide the parts outside the CDR3, is EAGVTQFPSHSVIEKGQTVTLRCDPISGHDNLYWYRRVMGKEIKFLLHFVKESKQDESGMPNNRFLAERTGGTYSTLKVQPAELEDSGVYFCASSPPGLAMAEQFFGPGTRLTVL.

This clone appeared a single time. J is TRBJ1-5 and V is TRBV30; D unclear. This CDR3 is built from 15 residues. Germline-derived CDR1 and CDR2 are GTSNPN and SVGIG (reference sequence). The V end lost 0 bases, the J end lost 0 bases, and 9 bases lay between the germline ends. CDR3 residues: CAWSVGQHSNQPQHF. The CDR3, as DNA: TGTGCCTGGAGTGTTGGCCAACATAGCAATCAGCCCCAGCATTTT.

This rearrangement joins TRBV7-9 to TRBJ1-5; tentative D call: TRBD1 (6 bases). The germline V and J ends were trimmed by 5 bases and 2 bases, with 13 bases remaining between them. Germline CDR1 SEHNR, CDR2 FQNEAQ (reference sequence). The CDR3 spans 15 residues. The CDR3 loop reads CASSALDSGNQPQHF. The CDR3 DNA reads as TGTGCCAGCAGCGCCCTGGACAGTGGCAATCAGCCCCAGCATTTT.

The V call is TRBV6-4, the J call TRBJ2-1, with 9 nucleotides matching TRBD2. Losses at the gene ends were 4 bases for V and 9 bases for J; bases not matched to a gene: 4. The CDR3 spans 13 residues. Germline V gene data show CDR1 as MRHNA and CDR2 as SNTAGT. The CDR3 is CASSASTSGEQFF. The CDR3 nucleotides read TGTGCCAGCAGTGCCTCGACTAGCGGTGAGCAGTTCTTC.

The chain combines TRBV4-1 with TRBJ2-7, with a possible D match to TRBD2 (6 bases). In germline, CDR1 is MGHRA, CDR2 YSYEKL. CDR3 length: 16 amino acids. V was pared by 0 bases and J by 4 bases, with 16 bases between. The CDR3 sequence: CASSQELAEDRYEQYF. The DNA for the CDR3 is TGCGCCAGCAGCCAAGAGTTAGCGGAGGATCGATACGAGCAGTACTTC.

The rearrangement joins TRBV6-5 to TRBJ1-5; TRBD1 might be the D (5 bases). V gave up 7 bases and J gave up 2 bases, with 15 bases separating them. CDR3 length equals 15 residues. CDR1 and CDR2 from the germline V gene are MNHEY and SVGAGI. The CDR3 here is CASNLFRGGNQPQHF. The DNA for the CDR3 is TGTGCCAGCAACCTTTTTCGGGGCGGCAATCAGCCCCAGCATTTT.

The CDR3 loop is CASSGIKASLLADTQYF. CDR3 coding DNA: TGTGCCAGCAGCGGTATAAAGGCCTCCCTTTTGGCAGATACGCAGTATTTT. The rearrangement links TRBV7-9 to TRBJ2-3, with D unclear. This CDR3 is built from 17 residues. Germline-derived CDR1 and CDR2 are SEHNR and FQNEAQ (reference sequence). The germline V and J ends were trimmed by 5 bases and 4 bases, with 22 bases remaining between them.

The rearrangement links TRBV19 to TRBJ2-2; the match to TRBD1 covers 7 bases. J was trimmed by 3 bases and V by 4 bases; bases with no gene match: 5. The CDR3 has 15 residues. Germline V gene data show CDR1 as LNHDA and CDR2 as SQIVND (reference sequence). CDR3 amino acids: CASSTVDRDTGELFF. The CDR3 DNA sequence: TGTGCCAGTAGTACCGTAGACAGGGACACCGGGGAGCTGTTTTTT.

The chain recombines TRBV6-4 with TRBJ1-2; weak D call: TRBD1 (5 bases). The germline gives CDR1 MRHNA, CDR2 SNTAGT. The CDR3 is made up of 14 amino acids. The V end was cut by 0 bases, the J end by 5 bases, with 10 bases between. The CDR3 protein is CASSDSAGSYGYTF. The CDR3 DNA reads TGTGCCAGCAGTGACTCCGCAGGGTCTTATGGCTACACCTTC.

The chain combines TRBV18 with TRBJ2-5, with 8 bases lining up with TRBD2. This CDR3 spans 14 amino acids. The ends lost 6 bases at V and 5 bases at J; junction bases unmatched: 8. Germline loops: CDR1 KGHSH, CDR2 LQKENI. The DNA for the CDR3 is TGTGCCAGCTCTTTGGGACTAGGGGCGGAGACCCAGTACTTC. Amino acid sequence: CASSLGLGAETQYF. Full variable domain (rest looked up from reference TRBV18 and TRBJ2-5): NAGVMQNPRHLVRRRGQEARLRCSPMKGHSHVYWYRQLPEEGLKFMVYLQKENIIDESGMPKERFSAEFPKEGPSILRIQQVVRGDSAAYFCASSLGLGAETQYFGPGTRLLVL.

This chain links TRBV6-2 or TRBV6-3 with TRBJ2-2, with D maybe TRBD1 (6 bases). The CDR3 extends over 16 amino acids. Germline V gives CDR1 MNHEY, CDR2 SVGEGT. V dropped 4 bases and J dropped 4 bases, with 16 bases sitting between them. The CDR3 DNA follows: TGTGCCAGCAGTTTTACACCGGGACACGGCACCGGGGAGCTGTTTTTT. Amino acid sequence: CASSFTPGHGTGELFF.

Only one count was recorded for this clone. V is TRBV11-1 and J is TRBJ1-1, with 7 bases that match TRBD1. The CDR3 contains 15 residues. J was trimmed by 1 base and V by 4 bases; bases with no gene match: 6. Germline assignment: CDR1 SGHAT and CDR2 FQDESV (reference sequence). The CDR3 reads CASSSHRGGNTEAFF. For the CDR3, the DNA is TGTGCCAGCAGCTCCCACAGGGGAGGGAACACTGAAGCTTTCTTT.